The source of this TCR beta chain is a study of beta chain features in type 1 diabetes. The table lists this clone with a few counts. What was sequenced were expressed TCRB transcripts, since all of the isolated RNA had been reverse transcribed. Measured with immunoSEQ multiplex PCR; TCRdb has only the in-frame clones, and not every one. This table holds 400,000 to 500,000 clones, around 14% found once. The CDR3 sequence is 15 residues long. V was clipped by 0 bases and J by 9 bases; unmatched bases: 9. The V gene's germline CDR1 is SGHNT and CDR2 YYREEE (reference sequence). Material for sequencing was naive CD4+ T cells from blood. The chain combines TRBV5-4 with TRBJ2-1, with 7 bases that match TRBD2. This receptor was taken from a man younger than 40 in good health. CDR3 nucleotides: TGTGCCAGCAGCTTGGGCGGGAGATCGAGTGGTGAGCAGTTCTTC. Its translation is CASSLGGRSSGEQFF.